Detailed here is one T cell receptor (beta chain). Its specificity is not known. This sample is part of a study of cytomegalovirus exposure and HLA in healthy donors. This cohort consisted of healthy bone marrow donors. Study results and caveats: The listing of 150 or so TCR beta chains classed them as cytomegalovirus-associated. In the analysis, some V segments, TRBV6-2 and TRBV6-3 included, were excluded as indistinguishable.

The PCR used 60 Vbeta and 13 Jbeta primers. Sequencing was performed with immunoSEQ multiplex PCR; in TCRdb, only in-frame clones are kept and a portion is missing. The sample lists under 250,000 clones; approximately 80% were seen once. The CDR3 consists of 13 residues. V was pared by 6 bases and J by 0 bases, with 6 bases between. In germline, CDR1 is MNHNS, CDR2 SASEGT. The material sequenced was PBMCs. The V gene is TRBV6-1, the J gene TRBJ1-5, with a possible D match to TRBD1 (6 bases). The TCR was taken from a male donor in good health and CMV-seronegative. CDR3 sequence (DNA): TGTGCCAGCAGGGACAGTAGCAATCAGCCCCAGCATTTT. Its translation: CASRDSSNQPQHF.